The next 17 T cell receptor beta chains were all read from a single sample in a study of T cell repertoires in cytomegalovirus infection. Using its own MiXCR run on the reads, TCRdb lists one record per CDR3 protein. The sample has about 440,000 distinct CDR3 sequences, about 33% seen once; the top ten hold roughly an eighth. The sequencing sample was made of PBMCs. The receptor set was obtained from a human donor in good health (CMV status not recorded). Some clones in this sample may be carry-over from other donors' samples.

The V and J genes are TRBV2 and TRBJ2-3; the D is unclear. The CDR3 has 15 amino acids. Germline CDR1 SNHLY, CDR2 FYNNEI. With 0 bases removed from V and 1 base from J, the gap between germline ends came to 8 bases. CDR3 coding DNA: TGTGCCAGCAGTGAAGCGGGGTTGGGCACAGATACGCAGTATTTT. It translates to CASSEAGLGTDTQYF. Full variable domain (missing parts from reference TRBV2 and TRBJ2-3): EPEVTQTPSHQVTQMGQEVILRCVPISNHLYFYWYRQILGQKVEFLVSFYNNEISEKSEIFDDQFSVERPDGSNFTLKIRSTKLEDSAMYFCASSEAGLGTDTQYFGPGTRLTVL.

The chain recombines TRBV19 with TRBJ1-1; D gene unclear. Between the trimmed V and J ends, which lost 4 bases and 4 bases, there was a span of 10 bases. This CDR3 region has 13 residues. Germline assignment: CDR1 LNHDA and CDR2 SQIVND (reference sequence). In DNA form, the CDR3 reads TGTGCCAGTAGTACCCTCGGTCCCACTGAAGCTTTCTTT. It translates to CASSTLGPTEAFF. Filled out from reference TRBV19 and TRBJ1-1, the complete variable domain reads DGGITQSPKYLFRKEGQNVTLSCEQNLNHDAMYWYRQDPGQGLRLIYYSQIVNDFQKGDIAEGYSVSREKKESFPLTVTSAQKNPTAFYLCASSTLGPTEAFFGQGTRLTVV.

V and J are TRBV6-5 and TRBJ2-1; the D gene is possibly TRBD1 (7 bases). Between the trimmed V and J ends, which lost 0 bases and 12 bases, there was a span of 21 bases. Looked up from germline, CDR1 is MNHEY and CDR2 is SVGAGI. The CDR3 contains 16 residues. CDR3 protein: CASSYSVTGTVGGQFF. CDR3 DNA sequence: TGTGCCAGCAGTTACTCCGTGACAGGGACGGTGGGGGGGCAGTTCTTC.

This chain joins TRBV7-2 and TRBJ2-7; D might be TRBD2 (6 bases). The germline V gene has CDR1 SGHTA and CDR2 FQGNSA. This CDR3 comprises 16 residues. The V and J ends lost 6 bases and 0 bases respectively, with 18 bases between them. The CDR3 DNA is TGTGCCAGCAGTTATCTTTTTACGGGGGTCTCCTACGAGCAGTACTTC. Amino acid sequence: CASSYLFTGVSYEQYF.

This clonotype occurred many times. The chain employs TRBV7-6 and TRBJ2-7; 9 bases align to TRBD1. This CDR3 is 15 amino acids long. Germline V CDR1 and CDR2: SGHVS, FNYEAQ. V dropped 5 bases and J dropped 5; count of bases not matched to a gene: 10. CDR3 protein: CASSIWTGEDHEQYF. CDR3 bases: TGTGCCAGCAGCATTTGGACAGGGGAGGACCACGAGCAGTACTTC.

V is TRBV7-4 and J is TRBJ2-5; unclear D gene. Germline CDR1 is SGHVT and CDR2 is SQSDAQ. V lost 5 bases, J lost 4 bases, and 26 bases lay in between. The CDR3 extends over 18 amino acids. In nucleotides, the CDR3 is TGTGCCAGCAGCCCCCGTATTTTTTACGACCCGAGCCGAGAGACCCAGTACTTC. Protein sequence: CASSPRIFYDPSRETQYF. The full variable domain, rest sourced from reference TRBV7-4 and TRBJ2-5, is GAGVSQSPRYKVAKRGRDVALRCDSISGHVTLYWYRQTLGQGSEVLTYSQSDAQRDKSGRPSGRFSAERPERSVSTLKIQRTEQGDSAVYLCASSPRIFYDPSRETQYFGPGTRLLVL.

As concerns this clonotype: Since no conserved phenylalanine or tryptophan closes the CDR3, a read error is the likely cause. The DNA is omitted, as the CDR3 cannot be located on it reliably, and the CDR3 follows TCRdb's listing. CDR3 residues: CARSLRGVWYSFC. The V and J genes are TRBV7-3 and TRBJ1-1; TRBD1 is the table's D call and was not checked against the DNA. Germline lookup yields CDR1 SGHTA and CDR2 FQGTGA. The CDR3 has 13 residues if both end residues are counted.

CDR3 amino acids: CASTPGQSNYGYTF. The DNA for the CDR3 is TGTGCCAGCACCCCGGGACAGAGTAACTATGGCTACACCTTC. The V call is TRBV19, the J call TRBJ1-2; 7 nucleotides align to TRBD1. The CDR3 length is 14 residues. Germline CDR1 reads LNHDA; CDR2 reads SQIVND (reference sequence). V shed 9 bases, J shed 1 base, and the junction held 8 bases outside the gene matches.

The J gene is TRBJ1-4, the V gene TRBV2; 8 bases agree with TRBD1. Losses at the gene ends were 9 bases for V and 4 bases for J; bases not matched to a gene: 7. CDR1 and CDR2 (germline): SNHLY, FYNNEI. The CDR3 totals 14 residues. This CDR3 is CASWRQGINEKLFF. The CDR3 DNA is TGTGCCAGTTGGAGACAGGGGATTAATGAAAAACTGTTTTTT.

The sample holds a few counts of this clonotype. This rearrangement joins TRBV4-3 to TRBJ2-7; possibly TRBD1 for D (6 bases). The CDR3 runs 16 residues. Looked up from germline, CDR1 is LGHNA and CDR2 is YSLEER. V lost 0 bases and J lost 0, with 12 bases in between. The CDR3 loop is CASSQDAQGASYEQYF. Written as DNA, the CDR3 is TGCGCCAGCAGCCAAGATGCACAGGGAGCCTCCTACGAGCAGTACTTC.

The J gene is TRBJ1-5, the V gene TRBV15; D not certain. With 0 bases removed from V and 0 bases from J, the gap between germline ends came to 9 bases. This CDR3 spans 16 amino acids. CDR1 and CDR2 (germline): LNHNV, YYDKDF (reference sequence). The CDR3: CATSRDRQYSNQPQHF. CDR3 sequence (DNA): TGTGCCACCAGCAGAGATCGCCAGTATAGCAATCAGCCCCAGCATTTT.

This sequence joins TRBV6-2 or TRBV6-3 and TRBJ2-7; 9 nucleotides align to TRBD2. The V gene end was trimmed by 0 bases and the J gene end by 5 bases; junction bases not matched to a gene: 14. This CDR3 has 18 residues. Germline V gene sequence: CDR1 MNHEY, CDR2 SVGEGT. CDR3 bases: TGTGCCAGCAGTTACTCTATCCTAGCGGGGACTCCCGAGCACGAGCAGTACTTC. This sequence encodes CASSYSILAGTPEHEQYF.

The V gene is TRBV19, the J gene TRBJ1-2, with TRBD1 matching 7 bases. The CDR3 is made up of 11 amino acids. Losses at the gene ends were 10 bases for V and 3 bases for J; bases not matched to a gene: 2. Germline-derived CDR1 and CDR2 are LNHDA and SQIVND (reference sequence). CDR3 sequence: CATGTDYGYTF. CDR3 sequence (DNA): TGTGCCACCGGGACAGACTATGGCTACACCTTC.

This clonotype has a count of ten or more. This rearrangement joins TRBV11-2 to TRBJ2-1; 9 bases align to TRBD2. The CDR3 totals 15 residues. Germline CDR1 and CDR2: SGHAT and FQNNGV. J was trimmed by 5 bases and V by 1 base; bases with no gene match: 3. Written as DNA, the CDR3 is TGTGCCAGCAGCTTAGGAGCGGGGGGACACAATGAGCAGTTCTTC. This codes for CASSLGAGGHNEQFF.

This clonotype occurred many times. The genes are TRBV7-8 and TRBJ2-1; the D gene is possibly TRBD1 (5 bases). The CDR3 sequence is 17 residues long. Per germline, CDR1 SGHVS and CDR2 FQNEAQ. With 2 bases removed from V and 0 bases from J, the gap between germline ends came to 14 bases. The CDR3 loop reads CASSLKGAPNSYNEQFF. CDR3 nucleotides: TGTGCCAGCAGCTTAAAAGGGGCCCCAAACTCCTACAATGAGCAGTTCTTC.

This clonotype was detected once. The CDR3 reads CASSESVGVDNEQFF. As DNA, the CDR3 is TGCGCCAGCAGTGAGTCGGTAGGAGTAGACAATGAGCAGTTCTTC. The rearrangement joins TRBV10-1 to TRBJ2-1, with D uncertain. The CDR3 totals 15 residues. Trimming left V 0 bases short and J 5 bases short, with 11 bases between. Germline V gene data show CDR1 as WNHNN and CDR2 as SYGVQD (reference sequence).

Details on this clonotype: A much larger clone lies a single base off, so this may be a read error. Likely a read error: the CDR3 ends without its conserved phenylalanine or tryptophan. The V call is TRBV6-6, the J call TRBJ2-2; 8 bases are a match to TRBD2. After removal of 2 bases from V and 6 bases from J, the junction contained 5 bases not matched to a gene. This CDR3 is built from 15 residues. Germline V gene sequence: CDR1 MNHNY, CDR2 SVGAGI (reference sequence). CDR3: CASSYLVGGAGELFL. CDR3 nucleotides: TGTGCCAGCAGTTACCTGGTCGGGGGGGCCGGGGAGCTGTTTTTG.